The 29 T cell receptor beta chains below all came from one sample that was sequenced in a study of shared clonotypes between healthy human individuals. Using immunoSEQ multiplex PCR, the repertoire was profiled, and TCRdb retains in-frame clones only, with some absent. Here the sample spans some 2.1 million clones, roughly 95% being singletons. Input material: naive CD4+ T cells sorted from blood. Noted subset: CD45RA+ positively selected. These receptors were taken from a man between 18 and 29 years old in good health.

The chain links TRBV6-5 to TRBJ2-7; 7 positions agree with TRBD2. Trimming removed 2 bases from V and 2 bases from J; junction bases left unmatched: 6. Germline V gene data show CDR1 as MNHEY and CDR2 as SVGAGI. There are 15 residues in the CDR3. The CDR3 DNA sequence: TGTGCCAGCAGTTACCAGCGGGACCGAACCTACGAGCAGTACTTC. Protein: CASSYQRDRTYEQYF.

The CDR3 DNA is TGTGCCACCGGTCGGACAGGGTTGGATGGCTACACCTTC. Its translation is CATGRTGLDGYTF. The chain carries TRBV2 and TRBJ1-2; 8 bases agree with TRBD1. Losses at the gene ends were 10 bases for V and 6 bases for J; bases not matched to a gene: 10. The CDR3 is 13 residues long. The V gene's germline CDR1 is SNHLY and CDR2 FYNNEI.

The gene calls are TRBV28 and TRBJ2-7; a possible D gene is TRBD1 (5 bases). V lost 7 bases to trimming and J lost 4 bases, with 20 bases between them. This CDR3 region has 15 residues. Germline CDR1 and CDR2: MDHEN and SYDVKM. The CDR3 nucleotides read TGTGCCAGCACCGGTAGGGGATTAAGGGGTTACGAGCAGTACTTC. Protein sequence: CASTGRGLRGYEQYF.

The gene calls are TRBV15 and TRBJ2-5; D possibly corresponds to TRBD2 (5 bases). The CDR3 consists of 16 residues. CDR1 and CDR2 from the germline V gene are LNHNV and YYDKDF (reference sequence). With 1 base removed from V and 2 bases from J, the gap between germline ends came to 14 bases. The CDR3 region is CATSRVRLTGQETQYF. As DNA, the CDR3 is TGTGCCACCAGCAGAGTCCGGCTGACGGGACAAGAGACCCAGTACTTC.

This sequence joins TRBV6-5 and TRBJ2-7; 11 nucleotides agree with TRBD2. This CDR3 is 15 amino acids long. V lost 2 bases to trimming and J lost 5 bases; unmatched junction nucleotides: 5. Germline V gene data show CDR1 as MNHEY and CDR2 as SVGAGI. The CDR3 DNA sequence: TGTGCCAGCAGTTACATAGCGGGAGGGGTGCACGAGCAGTACTTC. Translating gives CASSYIAGGVHEQYF.

The chain links TRBV5-1 to TRBJ2-5, with TRBD1 matching 11 bases. The V gene end was trimmed by 5 bases and the J gene end by 1 base; junction bases not matched to a gene: 4. The CDR3 contains 15 residues. CDR1 SGHRS and CDR2 YFSETQ come from the germline V gene. The CDR3 reads CASRRTGGAQETQYF. As DNA, the CDR3 is TGCGCCAGCAGAAGGACAGGGGGCGCCCAAGAGACCCAGTACTTC.

This clone was detected once. The junction shows a germline mismatch at one end, possibly a read error. The chain recombines TRBV19 with TRBJ2-3; possible D gene TRBD1, 6 bases. In germline, CDR1 is LNHDA, CDR2 SQIVND (reference sequence). The CDR3 loop spans 12 amino acids. CDR3 region: CASSIGSGAFHF. CDR3 DNA sequence: TGTGCCAGTAGTATAGGGTCAGGGGCCTTCCACTTT.

As regards this clone: Other DNA sequences in this sample translate to the same CDR3. The CDR3 coding sequence is TGCGCCAGCAGTGTGGGCTCTGGGGCCAACGTCCTGACTTTC. Its translation is CASSVGSGANVLTF. V gene TRBV5-1 combines with J gene TRBJ2-6; D ambiguous. Germline V gene sequence: CDR1 SGHRS, CDR2 YFSETQ. V was trimmed by 5 bases and J by 0 bases, leaving 6 bases between them. The CDR3 is 14 amino acids.

This clone occurred once. The chain recombines TRBV7-2 with TRBJ2-6; 8 bases are shared with TRBD1. Germline CDR1 is SGHTA and CDR2 is FQGNSA. CDR3 length: 16 amino acids. J gave up 4 bases and V 5 bases, and 7 bases lay outside the gene matches. CDR3 amino acids: CASSHSTGVGANVLTF. CDR3 coding DNA: TGTGCCAGCAGCCACTCGACAGGGGTGGGGGCCAACGTCCTGACTTTC.

Note on this clone: Other nucleotide sequences from this sample produce the same CDR3. The chain uses TRBV9 and TRBJ2-7; a possible D gene is TRBD1 (6 bases). The CDR3 runs to 15 residues. Germline CDR1 reads SGDLS; CDR2 reads YYNGEE. Trimming stripped 0 bases from V and 2 bases from J, with 12 bases between. This CDR3 is CASSVASGATYEQYF. The CDR3 bases are TGTGCCAGCAGCGTAGCTTCAGGGGCCACCTACGAGCAGTACTTC. The variable domain in full, with the rest retrieved from reference TRBV9 and TRBJ2-7, is DSGVTQTPKHLITATGQRVTLRCSPRSGDLSVYWYQQSLDQGLQFLIQYYNGEERAKGNILERFSAQQFPDLHSELNLSSLELGDSALYFCASSVASGATYEQYFGPGTRLTVT.

This sequence joins TRBV18 and TRBJ2-1, with D perhaps TRBD2 (5 bases). The CDR3 covers 19 residues. Germline V gives CDR1 KGHSH, CDR2 LQKENI. Trimming stripped 2 bases from V and 0 bases from J, with 20 bases between. The CDR3: CASSPSGSAILSSYNEQFF. Here the CDR3 DNA reads TGTGCCAGCTCACCATCGGGAAGTGCCATCCTGAGCTCCTACAATGAGCAGTTCTTC.

The V call is TRBV28, the J call TRBJ2-7; possibly TRBD1 for D (6 bases). The germline V gene has CDR1 MDHEN and CDR2 SYDVKM. This CDR3 spans 13 amino acids. Trimming pared 11 bases from V and 4 bases from J, leaving 18 bases between. This chain's CDR3 is CAAGPGVQYEQYF. For the CDR3, the DNA is TGTGCCGCCGGGCCAGGGGTGCAATACGAGCAGTACTTC.

This chain joins TRBV7-9 and TRBJ1-6, with 9 positions matching TRBD1. The CDR3 has 16 residues. The V gene's germline CDR1 is SEHNR and CDR2 FQNEAQ (reference sequence). Trimming removed 3 bases from V and 9 bases from J; junction bases left unmatched: 9. CDR3 amino acids: CASSLEEGQGGSPLHF. CDR3 nucleotide sequence: TGTGCCAGCAGCTTGGAGGAGGGACAGGGTGGTTCACCCCTCCACTTT.

The chain is built from TRBV7-9 and TRBJ1-2; 10 bases line up with TRBD1. The trim removed 5 bases at V and 4 bases at J, leaving 13 bases unmatched. The V gene's germline CDR1 is SEHNR and CDR2 FQNEAQ (reference sequence). The CDR3 sequence is 17 residues long. This chain's CDR3 is CASSHTTGGSFSYGYTF. The CDR3 DNA reads as TGTGCCAGCAGCCATACGACAGGGGGCTCCTTTTCCTATGGCTACACCTTC.

The V call is TRBV10-2, the J call TRBJ1-3, with TRBD1 identical over 9 bases. This CDR3 contains 15 residues. V gave up 7 bases and J gave up 4 bases; unmatched junction bases: 8. Germline V gene lookup returns CDR1 WSHSY and CDR2 SAAADI. The CDR3, as DNA: TGCGCCAGCACAAGAACCGGGACAGGGGGAAACACCATATATTTT. It yields the protein CASTRTGTGGNTIYF.

This chain links TRBV2 with TRBJ2-2; 12 bases match TRBD1. V shed 6 bases and J 3 bases; nucleotides not matched to a gene: 2. The CDR3 covers 15 residues. The V gene's germline CDR1 is SNHLY and CDR2 FYNNEI. The CDR3 region is CASRGQGADTGELFF. The DNA of the CDR3 is TGTGCCAGCAGGGGACAGGGGGCGGACACCGGGGAGCTGTTTTTT.

V and J are TRBV19 and TRBJ2-6; D gene ambiguous. Germline loops: CDR1 LNHDA, CDR2 SQIVND (reference sequence). V shed 9 bases and J shed 0 bases, with 9 bases lying between them. The CDR3 spans 14 residues. The DNA of the CDR3 is TGTGCCAGCCGGAAGAGCTCTGGGGCCAACGTCCTGACTTTC. Its protein product is CASRKSSGANVLTF.

The rearrangement joins TRBV28 to TRBJ2-2, with TRBD1 identical over 7 bases. This CDR3 is built from 14 residues. V was pared by 5 bases and J by 6 bases, with 6 bases of the junction left unmatched. Germline V gene data show CDR1 as MDHEN and CDR2 as SYDVKM. The CDR3 reads CASSRQGFAGELFF. CDR3 nucleotides: TGTGCCAGCAGTAGACAGGGTTTCGCCGGGGAGCTGTTTTTT.

This rearrangement joins TRBV29-1 to TRBJ2-1; 12 bases align to TRBD2. Germline-derived CDR1 and CDR2 are SQVTM and ANQGSEA. The CDR3 loop spans 14 amino acids. V trimming: 7 bases; J trimming: 6 bases; junction bases outside the gene matches: 7. In DNA form, the CDR3 reads TGCAGCGCTCCGACTAGCGGGAGTGGCAATGAGCAGTTCTTC. Encoded protein: CSAPTSGSGNEQFF.

J is TRBJ2-5 and V is TRBV28; the D gene is possibly TRBD1 (5 bases). Trimming took off 6 bases at V and 4 bases at J, with 18 bases between the two ends. CDR1 and CDR2 from the germline V gene are MDHEN and SYDVKM. CDR3 length: 15 amino acids. CDR3 in amino acids: CASRSGLGPAETQYF. CDR3 DNA sequence: TGTGCCAGCAGATCAGGGCTAGGGCCTGCAGAGACCCAGTACTTC.

This clone was seen only once. J is TRBJ2-1 and V is TRBV29-1; 12 bases agree with TRBD1. The CDR3 is 15 residues long. Germline loops: CDR1 SQVTM, CDR2 ANQGSEA. V gave up 6 bases and J gave up 4 bases; unmatched junction bases: 7. This CDR3 is CSVPGTGGIYNEQFF. CDR3 sequence (DNA): TGCAGCGTCCCCGGGACAGGGGGCATTTACAATGAGCAGTTCTTC.

The chain links TRBV4-3 to TRBJ2-1, with D hard to call. The CDR3 runs to 15 residues. Germline CDR1 is LGHNA and CDR2 is YSLEER. V lost 4 bases and J lost 0, with 10 bases in between. The CDR3 DNA is TGCGCCAGCAGCCCAGTATTTCTCTCCTACAATGAGCAGTTCTTC. The encoded protein is CASSPVFLSYNEQFF.

For this clone: This sample includes further DNA sequences coding for the same CDR3. This chain uses TRBV11-2 with TRBJ2-3; 7 nucleotides agree with TRBD2. J lost 6 bases, V lost 3 bases, and 6 bases had no gene match. This CDR3 has 14 residues. From germline, CDR1 is SGHAT and CDR2 FQNNGV. The CDR3 coding sequence is TGTGCCAGCAGCTTGGGGGGAGGGTTGGATACGCAGTATTTT. Residues: CASSLGGGLDTQYF.

The V gene is TRBV18, the J gene TRBJ2-7, with D possibly being TRBD1 or TRBD2 (5 bases each). Trimming stripped 3 bases from V and 1 base from J, with 10 bases between. This CDR3 is built from 14 residues. CDR1 and CDR2 from the germline V gene are KGHSH and LQKENI. The CDR3: CASSPGVGSYEQYF. The CDR3 DNA reads as TGTGCCAGCTCACCGGGGGTCGGATCCTACGAGCAGTACTTC.

The chain is built from TRBV14 and TRBJ2-7; 12 nucleotides match TRBD2. J lost 5 bases, V lost 4 bases, and 6 bases had no gene match. This CDR3 is built from 15 residues. CDR1 SGHDN and CDR2 FVKESK come from the germline V gene. This chain's CDR3 is CASSRRLAGADEQYF. In nucleotides, the CDR3 is TGTGCCAGCAGCCGACGACTAGCGGGAGCCGACGAGCAGTACTTC.

The table lists this clone with a count of one. The chain links TRBV11-3 to TRBJ2-2; D is unclear. V was shortened by 5 bases and J by 4 bases, with 11 bases between the two germline ends. The length of the CDR3 is 14 residues. Germline CDR1 SGHNT, CDR2 YENEEA. CDR3 nucleotides: TGTGCCAGCAGCAGGGTCGCTGGCACCGGGGAGCTGTTTTTT. Translating it yields CASSRVAGTGELFF.

This clone was recorded only once. The chain carries TRBV9 and TRBJ2-2; no clear D gene. CDR1 is SGDLS, CDR2 YYNGEE, per germline. With 0 bases removed from V and 3 bases from J, the gap between germline ends came to 9 bases. There are 15 residues in the CDR3. CDR3 nucleotide sequence: TGTGCCAGCAGCGTAGATAGCAGATACACCGGGGAGCTGTTTTTT. It translates to CASSVDSRYTGELFF.

The rearrangement links TRBV30 to TRBJ2-2; possible D gene TRBD1, 6 bases. V was pared by 2 bases and J by 2 bases, with 9 bases between. Germline V gene data show CDR1 as GTSNPN and CDR2 as SVGIG (reference sequence). The CDR3 contains 14 residues. The CDR3: CAWSPGHNTGELFF. The CDR3 DNA is TGTGCCTGGAGTCCGGGACACAACACCGGGGAGCTGTTTTTT.

The chain links TRBV5-1 to TRBJ1-6, with D tentatively TRBD1 (5 bases). CDR1 SGHRS and CDR2 YFSETQ come from the germline V gene. The V end lost 4 bases, the J end lost 6 bases, and 11 bases lay between the germline ends. The CDR3 is 14 residues long. The CDR3 DNA follows: TGCGCCAGCAGCAGCGACAGATCTAATTCACCCCTCCACTTT. This encodes CASSSDRSNSPLHF. The variable domain in full, with the rest retrieved from reference TRBV5-1 and TRBJ1-6, is KAGVTQTPRYLIKTRGQQVTLSCSPISGHRSVSWYQQTPGQGLQFLFEYFSETQRNKGNFPGRFSGRQFSNSRSEMNVSTLELGDSALYLCASSSDRSNSPLHFGNGTRLTVT.